This TCR beta chain was sequenced for a study of cytomegalovirus exposure and HLA in healthy donors. PCR amplification relied on 60 Vbeta primers (plus 13 Jbeta primers). Study processing details: Counted up in a later analysis, unique TCR beta chains came to some 82 million, with around 12 million shared. Data came from immunoSEQ multiplex PCR; TCRdb stores just in-frame clones and leaves some out. Clone size and the V and J calls come from that table; the DNA yielded D and trimming. The sample lists approximately 260,000 clones, just under 85% occurring once. Note on this clone: Its specificity is unknown.

Whole-study findings and limits: A classifier reportedly called cytomegalovirus status with high sensitivity and specificity. Three of the chains that were CMV-associated were confirmed in vitro to be specific for CMV antigens.

The CDR3 totals 14 residues. Trimming cost V 2 bases and J 4 bases; bases outside gene matches: 4. The germline CDR1 and CDR2 sequences are MNHEY and SMNVEV (reference sequence). The sequence was collected from a woman aged 35 to 49 in good health and CMV-seropositive. Specimen: PBMCs. The chain joins TRBV27 to TRBJ1-1; TRBD1 aligns across 7 bases. CDR3 in amino acids: CASSLQGEITEAFF. The CDR3 DNA follows: TGTGCCAGCAGTTTACAGGGGGAGATCACTGAAGCTTTCTTT.